The T cell receptor beta chain described here comes from a study of blood T cell repertoires in COVID-19. Turning to the study itself: Spain, Italy and the United States supplied samples that represented acute and convalescent COVID-19. PBMCs, B-cell-depleted T cells, or T cells were the source of the cDNA or gDNA that made up the material.

The CDR3 length is 14 residues. V lost 8 bases and J lost 7, with 20 bases in between. Original processing notes: Estimated nucleated cell counts came from reference gene primer amplification. Here immunoSEQ multiplex PCR was the method, and the copy in TCRdb shows in-frame clones only, minus some. D and trimming come from the DNA, and the V and J calls and clone size come from that table. Here the sample spans tens of thousands of clones, almost 90% being singletons. This chain connects TRBV23-1 to TRBJ1-2; weak D call: TRBD1 (6 bases). TRBV23-1 is an ORF; its function is uncertain. Sequenced input: peripheral blood. The TCR comes from a man in his fifties with acute or convalescent COVID-19. The CDR3 DNA follows: TGCGCCAGCGGAACCATACAGGGTGAAGGTGGCTACACCTTC. Translation: CASGTIQGEGGYTF.